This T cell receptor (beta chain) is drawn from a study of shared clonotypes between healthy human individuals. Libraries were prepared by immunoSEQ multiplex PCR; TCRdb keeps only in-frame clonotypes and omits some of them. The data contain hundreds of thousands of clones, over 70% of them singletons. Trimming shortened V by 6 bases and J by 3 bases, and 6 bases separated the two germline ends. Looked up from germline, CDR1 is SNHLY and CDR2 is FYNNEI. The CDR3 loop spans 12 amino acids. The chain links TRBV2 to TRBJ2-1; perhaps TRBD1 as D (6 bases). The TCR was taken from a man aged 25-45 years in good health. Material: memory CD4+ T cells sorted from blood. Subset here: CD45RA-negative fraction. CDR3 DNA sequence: TGTGCCAGCAGACAGGGCTACAATGAGCAGTTCTTC. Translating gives CASRQGYNEQFF. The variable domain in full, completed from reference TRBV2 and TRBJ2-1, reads EPEVTQTPSHQVTQMGQEVILRCVPISNHLYFYWYRQILGQKVEFLVSFYNNEISEKSEIFDDQFSVERPDGSNFTLKIRSTKLEDSAMYFCASRQGYNEQFFGPGTRLTVL.